The next 2 T cell receptor beta chains were all read from a single sample in a study of blood T cell repertoires in COVID-19. Data came from immunoSEQ multiplex PCR; TCRdb stores just in-frame clones and leaves some out. This table holds some 350,000 clones, around 89% found once. The sequencing sample was made of peripheral blood. The receptor set was obtained from a man younger than 35 with active or convalescent COVID-19.

The V and J genes are TRBV6-1 and TRBJ2-1, with 7 bases identical to TRBD1. CDR1 MNHNS and CDR2 SASEGT come from the germline V gene. The CDR3 is 17 residues long. With V trimmed by 4 bases and J by 0 bases, 9 bases remained unmatched. CDR3 DNA sequence: TGTGCCAGCAGTGGGCCTACAGGGGATCGCTCCTACAATGAGCAGTTCTTC. Translation gives CASSGPTGDRSYNEQFF.

This chain connects TRBV19 to TRBJ2-2, with 10 positions matching TRBD1. Germline CDR1 reads LNHDA; CDR2 reads SQIVND (reference sequence). V trimming: 4 bases; J trimming: 6 bases; junction bases outside the gene matches: 17. The length of the CDR3 is 19 residues. As DNA, the CDR3 is TGTGCCAGTAGTAAAAGGGCCCAAAAAGGGACAGGGGACGCCGGGGAGCTGTTTTTT. It translates to CASSKRAQKGTGDAGELFF.